The 4 T cell receptor beta chains below all came from one sample that was sequenced in a study of T cell repertoires in aging, cancer and after chemotherapy. Rearranged V-D-J TRB sequences were amplified with a mixed TRB-A/B primer pool. MiXCR was run by TCRdb on the multiplex PCR reads, yielding one entry per CDR3 protein. Of 8,100 or so distinct CDR3 sequences in the sample, roughly a third were seen once. Amplification of TCR beta used genomic DNA extracted from peripheral blood. The sequencing sample was made of blood. These TCRs come from a human donor in good health.

Relative to its sample, this clonotype is medium-sized. The chain is built from TRBV20-1 and TRBJ2-7; D not certain. Germline-derived CDR1 and CDR2 are DFQATT and SNEGSKA (reference sequence). Trimming took 0 bases from V and 3 from J, leaving 12 bases between them. CDR3 length: 14 amino acids. The CDR3 is CSARDPGGYYEQYF. The CDR3 bases are TGCAGTGCTAGAGACCCAGGCGGCTACTACGAGCAGTACTTC.

This sequence joins TRBV24-1 and TRBJ2-2; 8 bases align to TRBD2. CDR3 length equals 17 residues. From germline, CDR1 is KGHDR and CDR2 SFDVKD. With V trimmed by 1 base and J by 3 bases, 6 bases remained unmatched. For the CDR3, the DNA is TGTGCCACCAGTGATTTAGGACTAGCAGAGTACACCGGGGAGCTGTTTTTT. Its protein product is CATSDLGLAEYTGELFF.

J is TRBJ2-7 and V is TRBV28; TRBD1 agrees at 8 bases. Germline V lookup: CDR1 MDHEN, CDR2 SYDVKM. This CDR3 is 16 amino acids long. V gave up 4 bases and J gave up 0 bases; unmatched junction bases: 8. The CDR3 protein is CASSSSGTGGSYEQYF. Here the CDR3 DNA reads TGTGCCAGCAGTTCCTCCGGGACAGGAGGCTCCTACGAGCAGTACTTC.

This chain connects TRBV30 to TRBJ2-1; TRBD2 aligns across 12 bases. CDR1 and CDR2 from the germline V gene are GTSNPN and SVGIG (reference sequence). This CDR3 region has 16 residues. J was trimmed by 1 base and V by 2 bases; bases with no gene match: 3. The CDR3 DNA reads as TGTGCCTGGAGTAATGGACTAGCGGGGTCCTACAATGAGCAGTTCTTC. Encoded protein: CAWSNGLAGSYNEQFF.